The present T cell receptor beta chain was sequenced within a study of T-cell memory formation after mild COVID-19. About the study: TCR clusters were largely donor specific.

This clonotype appeared a few times. The germline V gene has CDR1 SGHKS and CDR2 YYEKEE (reference sequence). The CDR3 contains 15 residues. Trimming took 4 bases from V and 8 from J, leaving 18 bases between them. MiXCR was run by TCRdb on the 5' RACE reads, yielding one entry per CDR3 protein. The sample has approximately 340,000 distinct CDR3 sequences, 15% to 20% seen once. The V gene is TRBV5-5, the J gene TRBJ1-4; D ambiguous. Sequencing used PBMCs or a T cell subset sorted from them (not recorded which). This TCR was recovered from a man in his late teens or twenties who had mild COVID-19 (a few samples of this study predate the infection). Cell type and time point are not known. CDR3 nucleotides: TGTGCCAGCAGCGACTACCGGCGGGGTGGGGAAAAACTGTTTTTT. It translates to CASSDYRRGGEKLFF.